A selection of T cell receptor beta chains follows, all from one sample in a study of T-cell reconstitution after alpha-beta-depleted transplantation in children. TCRdb reanalysed the PCR reads using MiXCR and keeps one entry per CDR3 protein. The sample yields 450,000 to 600,000 distinct CDR3 sequences, around 18% seen once. Specimen: PBMCs from the stem cell graft donor, collected from the stem cell graft. These receptor sequences come from a human donor who donated a stem cell graft to a child with acute lymphoblastic leukemia. The CDR3 runs from the conserved cysteine through the conserved F or W. Clone size is stated in some rows and not others, as once, few, many or a class when expanded.

J	size	V	CDR3
TRBJ2-2	-	TRBV3-1	CASSLQGGGTGELFF
TRBJ1-6	-	TRBV7-3	CASSQQGSNSPLHF
TRBJ1-2	-	TRBV7-9	CASSSSGQAANYGYTF
TRBJ1-2	many	TRBV7-9	CASSLDRGNGYTF
TRBJ1-2	few	TRBV6-2/TRBV6-3	CASSYSEQGNYGYTF
TRBJ1-1	few	TRBV5-1	CASSLLTGTEAFF
TRBJ1-2	-	TRBV5-1	CASSPEGTYGYTF
TRBJ1-1	few	TRBV5-1	CASSSGTGMNTEAFF
TRBJ2-2	few	TRBV7-2	CASSRTSGSYTGELFF
TRBJ2-5	-	TRBV7-9	CASSFRQGARQETQYF
TRBJ1-4	few	TRBV5-1	CASSLDGQPAAEKLFF
TRBJ2-7	-	TRBV4-1	CASSRGRGTSGGSYEQYF
TRBJ2-5	-	TRBV5-1	CASSLAGISGSDETQYF
TRBJ2-2	-	TRBV5-5	CASSPPMGVPDTGELFF
TRBJ2-5	-	TRBV15	CATSRDWETQYF
TRBJ2-7	-	TRBV12-3/TRBV12-4	CASSISKYEQYF
TRBJ1-4	-	TRBV19	CASSIDRRKEKLFF
TRBJ2-3	-	TRBV6-5	CASSSTSGSTTQYF
TRBJ2-5	few	TRBV5-1	CASSLKRLYQETQYF
TRBJ2-1	-	TRBV12-3/TRBV12-4	CASSPPGLAGSNEQFF
TRBJ2-5	-	TRBV4-1	CASSQIGQKQETQYF
TRBJ2-7	-	TRBV9	CASSVEASGRPLSYEQYF
TRBJ2-2	few	TRBV12-5	CASVKTSGRTGELFF
TRBJ2-7	-	TRBV3-1	CASTSERYEQYF
TRBJ2-2	few	TRBV9	CASSVESIPGELFF
TRBJ1-1	-	TRBV15	CATSRDLSFGDQNTEAFF
TRBJ2-7	-	TRBV19	CASSSRPGLAGGPHEQYF
TRBJ2-3	few	TRBV3-1	CASSQEERPDTQYF
TRBJ2-3	-	TRBV20-1	CSARDRRPEDTQYF
TRBJ2-1	-	TRBV5-1	CASSDLSGGYEQFF
TRBJ2-1	few	TRBV4-1	CASSPSRDYNEQFF
TRBJ2-1	-	TRBV24-1	CATSAHPGQGIYNEQFF
TRBJ2-3	few	TRBV4-1	CASSRGLANTDTQYF
TRBJ2-2	few	TRBV3-1	CASSHRGYTGELFF
TRBJ2-4	few	TRBV5-1	CASSGRWEGSKNIQYF
TRBJ1-2	-	TRBV12-3/TRBV12-4	CASSTRTGARLGYTF
TRBJ1-1	-	TRBV5-6	CASSYLTGSNTEAFF
TRBJ1-1	-	TRBV19	CATTTGNTEAFF
TRBJ1-5	few	TRBV6-5	CASSSTPGQVNQPQHF
TRBJ2-5	-	TRBV18	CASSPDLRPQETQYF
TRBJ2-7	-	TRBV7-8	CASSPSGLGYEQYF
TRBJ2-3	-	TRBV11-1	CASSLALIGGPRSTDTQYF